The T cell receptor (beta chain) described here comes from a study of human T cells and chemical hapten exposure (dated by TCRdb to the early 2020s). Broadly, across the study: For sensitization, 2% DPC in acetone was applied to an approximately 2 cm by approximately 2 cm area of upper inner arm skin. This study followed changes in the peripheral blood TCR repertoire in vivo during primary and secondary sensitization of alopecia patients to the hapten diphenylcyclopropenone (DPC). Patient blood was sampled pre-sensitization (week 0) and at 2, 6 and about 24 weeks after DPC sensitization. Libraries were combined into a pool for sequencing, and differences in TCR yield between samples came mainly from small differences in library volumes within the pool. Alopecia areata with under or over 50% scalp involvement, alopecia totalis and alopecia universalis were represented in the patient cohort, which was mostly female. Patch testing was performed on the upper back with Finn chambers containing 0.01% DPC, and the patch tests were scored after 6 days according to International Contact Dermatitis Research Group standards. Blood for TCR sequencing was provided by twenty-nine alopecia patients at one to four time points (pre-sensitization, 2, 6 and 24 weeks). Throughout the roughly 24-week study period, patients were also given weekly therapeutic DPC doses on the scalp. Broad study findings and their caveats: Because all patients had alopecia, a presumed autoimmune disease, the immune response of the patients might differ from that of healthy individuals. The number of TCRs above 1 in 1000 frequency did not change with DPC sensitization; there was no evidence of global repertoire structure alterations. The number of PT1 expanded TCRs positively correlated with patch test score, significant at thresholds 8, 16 and 32 but not 4. Compared with pre-sensitization or healthy control sets, expanded TCRs formed significantly more large CDR3 similarity clusters, which is consistent with antigen-driven responses. Repeated subsampling changed both the strength of the expansion versus patch-test correlation and the threshold at which that correlation became significant.

This clonotype was recorded many times. Its antigen remains undetermined. Base qualities are not recorded, but no much larger clone differs from it by a single base. The method behind the library was RACE. The data were produced on a NextSeq 500. During library preparation, unique molecular identifiers were attached to individual cDNA molecules so that TCRs could be counted quantitatively and reproducibly. Both TCR alpha and TCR beta chains were sequenced from each blood RNA sample. For the original study's pipeline: The median number of TCRs per sample was roughly 100,000, ranging from about 20,000 to 690,600. V, J and CDR3 annotation of the TCR reads was performed with the Decombinator software suite. To make PS versus PT1 abundance plots, every sample was subsampled to the same number of TCRs (28,000). TCRs were defined as expanded if absent before sensitization and observed at least eight times at the 2-week time point. TCRdb took the public reads, trimmed them with fastp at Q25, ran MiXCR for clone calling and kept in-frame beta chains. Under each unique CDR3 protein, matching rows form one entry showing the most common genes and DNA. The V and J calls were determined by TCRdb, not by the authors. The sample data list some 98,000 distinct CDR3 sequences, and 10% to 13% of these were observed just once. The biggest ten clones account for approximately 3.3% of the sample.

The meaning of the sample's time point label: pre-sensitization, week 0. This specimen's treatment or condition label, interpreted: therapeutic diphenylcyclopropenone sensitization with weekly scalp DPC. At each patch-test visit, blood was drawn before the patch test was applied. Patients were considered eligible if aged 18 to 70, diagnosed with alopecia and deemed suitable for DPC therapy, and patients were excluded if pregnant. Total RNA was extracted from unfractionated whole blood collected in Tempus Blood RNA tubes. This TCR came from a woman aged 55-70 years with alopecia areata. Some clones in this sample may be carry-over from other donors' samples. This specimen was whole blood, taken in connection with sensitization to the hapten diphenylcyclopropenone (DPC).

The CDR3 reads CASSGYRDGYTF. The sequence in DNA is TGTGCCAGCAGCGGGTACAGGGATGGCTACACCTTC. The receptor chain draws on TRBV6-5 and TRBJ1-2, and perhaps TRBD1 as D gene, on 6 matching bases. The CDR3 starts with the cysteine, ends with the phenylalanine, and has 12 residues. Only CDR3 DNA is held: 36 bases, read in frame from base 1. Cut back by 6 bases and 6 bases, the V and J ends lie 11 bases apart. For CDR1 and CDR2, the germline V gene lists MNHEY and SVGAGI.